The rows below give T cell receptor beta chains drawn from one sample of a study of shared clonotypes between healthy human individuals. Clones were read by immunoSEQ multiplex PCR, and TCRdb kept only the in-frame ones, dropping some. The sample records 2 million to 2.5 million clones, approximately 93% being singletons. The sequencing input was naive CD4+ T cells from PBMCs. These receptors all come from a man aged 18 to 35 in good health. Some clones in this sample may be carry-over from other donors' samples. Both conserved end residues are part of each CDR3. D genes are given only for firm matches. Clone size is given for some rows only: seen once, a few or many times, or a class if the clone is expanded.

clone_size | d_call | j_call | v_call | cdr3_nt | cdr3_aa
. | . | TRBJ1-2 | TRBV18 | TGTGCCAGCTCTTCAGAACTCTATGGCTACACCTTC | CASSSELYGYTF
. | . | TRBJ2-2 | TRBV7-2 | TGTGCCAGCAGCTTAGGCTCAGGTCTCACCGGGGAGCTGTTTTTT | CASSLGSGLTGELFF
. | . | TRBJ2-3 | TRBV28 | TGTGCCAGCAGTTTATCAGGTCCCGACACAGATACGCAGTATTTT | CASSLSGPDTDTQYF
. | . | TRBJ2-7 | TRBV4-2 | TGTGCCAGCAGCCAAGACCAAGCAGGGGCCTACGAGCAGTACTTC | CASSQDQAGAYEQYF
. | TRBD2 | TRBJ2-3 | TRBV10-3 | TGTGCCATCAGTCCGGGACTAGCAGGAGATACGCAGTATTTT | CAISPGLAGDTQYF
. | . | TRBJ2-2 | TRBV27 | TGTGCCAGCAGTCAGACGCTAATCCCGGGGGAGCTGTTTTTT | CASSQTLIPGELFF
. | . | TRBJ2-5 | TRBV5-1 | TGCGCCAGCAGCTTAACCCATGGGCAAGAGACCCAGTACTTC | CASSLTHGQETQYF
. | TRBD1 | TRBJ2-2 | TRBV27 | TGTGCCAGCAGTTTTCAGGGGGTCATCGGGGAGCTGTTTTTT | CASSFQGVIGELFF
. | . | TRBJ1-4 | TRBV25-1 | TGTGCCAGCAGGGGCACAGGCAGAGTTAATGAAAAACTGTTTTTT | CASRGTGRVNEKLFF
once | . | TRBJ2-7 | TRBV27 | TGTGCCAGCAACCCCTACCAGAGACCCGCTACCGAGCAGTACTTC | CASNPYQRPATEQYF
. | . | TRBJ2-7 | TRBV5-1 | TGCGCCAGCAGCTCTCTAGCCTACGAGCAGTACTTC | CASSSLAYEQYF
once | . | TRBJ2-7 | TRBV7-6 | TGTGCCAGCAGCCCTCTTTCCCGGACCTACGAGCAGTACTTC | CASSPLSRTYEQYF
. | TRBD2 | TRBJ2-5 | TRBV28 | TGTGTCAGCAAAAGTAGCGGGAGGGGTAAAGAGACCCAGTACTTC | CVSKSSGRGKETQYF
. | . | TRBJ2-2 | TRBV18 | TGTGCCAGCTCACCAGGACAAATGGTCAACACCGGGGAGCTGTTTTTT | CASSPGQMVNTGELFF
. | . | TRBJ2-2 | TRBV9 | TGTGCCAGCAGCCCCGGGACTCTCTCTTCGACCGGGGAGCTGTTTTTT | CASSPGTLSSTGELFF
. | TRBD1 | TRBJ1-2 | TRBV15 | TGTGCCACCAGCAGAGACCAGGGGGCAGGAGGCTACACCTTC | CATSRDQGAGGYTF
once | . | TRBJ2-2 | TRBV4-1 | TGCGCCAGCAGCCAAGTTGGGGGGACCGGGGAGCTGTTTTTT | CASSQVGGTGELFF
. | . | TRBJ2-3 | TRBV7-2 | TGTGCCAGCAGCGGGCATGACCCAACAGATACGCAGTATTTT | CASSGHDPTDTQYF
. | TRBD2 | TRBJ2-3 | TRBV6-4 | TGTGCCAGCAGTGACTCTAGCGGGAGTACGCAGTATTTT | CASSDSSGSTQYF
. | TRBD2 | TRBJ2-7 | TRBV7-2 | TGTGCCAGCAGCTTGAGGGGGACTAGAGGGTGGGAGCAGTACTTC | CASSLRGTRGWEQYF